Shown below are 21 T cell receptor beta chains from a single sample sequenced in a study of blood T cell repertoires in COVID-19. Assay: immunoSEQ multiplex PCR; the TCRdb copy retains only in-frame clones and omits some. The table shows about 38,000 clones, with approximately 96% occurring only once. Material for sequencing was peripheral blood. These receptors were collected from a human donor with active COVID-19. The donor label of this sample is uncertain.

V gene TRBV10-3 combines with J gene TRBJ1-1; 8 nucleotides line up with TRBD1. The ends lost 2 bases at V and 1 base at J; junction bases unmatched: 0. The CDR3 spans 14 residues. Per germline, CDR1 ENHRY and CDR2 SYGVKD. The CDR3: CAISEGQGNTEAFF. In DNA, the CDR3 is TGTGCCATCAGTGAGGGACAGGGGAACACTGAAGCTTTCTTT.

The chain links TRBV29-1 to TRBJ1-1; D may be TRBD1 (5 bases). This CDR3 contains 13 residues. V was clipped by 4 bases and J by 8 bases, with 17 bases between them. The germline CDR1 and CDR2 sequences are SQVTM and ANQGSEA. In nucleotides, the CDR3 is TGCAGCGTTGTGGGGCCGGGACTTAGCGAAGCTTTCTTT. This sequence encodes CSVVGPGLSEAFF. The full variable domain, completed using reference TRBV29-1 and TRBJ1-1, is SAVISQKPSRDICQRGTSLTIQCQVDSQVTMMFWYRQQPGQSLTLIATANQGSEATYESGFVIDKFPISRPNLTFSTLTVSNMSPEDSSIYLCSVVGPGLSEAFFGQGTRLTVV.

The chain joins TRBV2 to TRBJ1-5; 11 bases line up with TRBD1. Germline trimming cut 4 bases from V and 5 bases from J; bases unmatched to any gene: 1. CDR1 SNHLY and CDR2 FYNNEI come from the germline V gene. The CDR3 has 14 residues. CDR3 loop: CASSGGQGDQPQHF. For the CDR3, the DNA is TGTGCCAGCAGTGGGGGACAGGGGGATCAGCCCCAGCATTTT.

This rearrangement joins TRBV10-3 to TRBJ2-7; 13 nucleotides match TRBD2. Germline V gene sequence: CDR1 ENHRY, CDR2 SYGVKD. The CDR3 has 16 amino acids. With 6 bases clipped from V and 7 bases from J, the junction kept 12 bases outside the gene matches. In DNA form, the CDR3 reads TGTGCCATCAGGGGGACTAGCGGGAACTACGGTGGGGAGCAGTACTTC. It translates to CAIRGTSGNYGGEQYF.

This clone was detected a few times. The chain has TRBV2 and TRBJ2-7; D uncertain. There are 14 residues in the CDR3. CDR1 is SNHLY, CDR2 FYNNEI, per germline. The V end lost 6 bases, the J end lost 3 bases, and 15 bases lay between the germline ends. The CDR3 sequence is CASRTDAARYEQYF. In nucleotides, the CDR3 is TGTGCCAGCAGAACTGACGCGGCTCGCTACGAGCAGTACTTC.

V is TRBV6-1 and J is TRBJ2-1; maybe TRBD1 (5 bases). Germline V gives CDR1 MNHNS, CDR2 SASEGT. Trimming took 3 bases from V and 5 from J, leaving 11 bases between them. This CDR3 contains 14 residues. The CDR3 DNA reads TGTGCCAGCAGTGACAGGGCCGTTAACAATGAGCAGTTCTTC. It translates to CASSDRAVNNEQFF.

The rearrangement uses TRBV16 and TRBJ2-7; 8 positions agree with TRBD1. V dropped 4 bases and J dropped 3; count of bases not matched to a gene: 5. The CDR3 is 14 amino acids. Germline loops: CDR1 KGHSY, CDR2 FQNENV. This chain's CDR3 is CASSLSGQGYEQYF. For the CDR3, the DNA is TGTGCCAGCAGCCTCTCAGGACAGGGCTACGAGCAGTACTTC.

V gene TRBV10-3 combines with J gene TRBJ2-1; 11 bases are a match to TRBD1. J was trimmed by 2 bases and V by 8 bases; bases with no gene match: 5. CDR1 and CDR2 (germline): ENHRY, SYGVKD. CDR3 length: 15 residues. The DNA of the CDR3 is TGTGCCATCGGTGGGACAGGGGGAACCTACAATGAGCAGTTCTTC. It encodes CAIGGTGGTYNEQFF.

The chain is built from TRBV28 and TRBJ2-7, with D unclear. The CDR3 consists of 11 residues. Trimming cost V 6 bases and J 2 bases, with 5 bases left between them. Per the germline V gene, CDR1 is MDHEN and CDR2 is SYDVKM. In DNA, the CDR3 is TGTGCCAGCAGGCGAGCCTACGAGCAGTACTTC. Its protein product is CASRRAYEQYF. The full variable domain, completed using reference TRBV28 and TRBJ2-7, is DVKVTQSSRYLVKRTGEKVFLECVQDMDHENMFWYRQDPGLGLRLIYFSYDVKMKEKGDIPEGYSVSREKKERFSLILESASTNQTSMYLCASRRAYEQYFGPGTRLTVT.

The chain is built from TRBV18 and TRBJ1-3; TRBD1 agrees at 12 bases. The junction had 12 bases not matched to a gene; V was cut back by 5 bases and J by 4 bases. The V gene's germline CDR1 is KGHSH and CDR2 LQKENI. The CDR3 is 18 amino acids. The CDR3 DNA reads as TGTGCCAGCTCAATATCCGGGACAGGGGGCTTATCGGGAAACACCATATATTTT. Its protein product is CASSISGTGGLSGNTIYF. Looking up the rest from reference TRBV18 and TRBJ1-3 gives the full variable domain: NAGVMQNPRHLVRRRGQEARLRCSPMKGHSHVYWYRQLPEEGLKFMVYLQKENIIDESGMPKERFSAEFPKEGPSILRIQQVVRGDSAAYFCASSISGTGGLSGNTIYFGEGSWLTVV.

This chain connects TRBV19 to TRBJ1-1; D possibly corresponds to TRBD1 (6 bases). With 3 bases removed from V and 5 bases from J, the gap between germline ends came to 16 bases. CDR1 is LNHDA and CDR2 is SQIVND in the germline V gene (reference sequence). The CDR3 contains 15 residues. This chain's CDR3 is CASSMRLSGATEAFF. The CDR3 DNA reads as TGTGCCAGTAGTATGAGGTTGTCAGGGGCTACTGAAGCTTTCTTT.

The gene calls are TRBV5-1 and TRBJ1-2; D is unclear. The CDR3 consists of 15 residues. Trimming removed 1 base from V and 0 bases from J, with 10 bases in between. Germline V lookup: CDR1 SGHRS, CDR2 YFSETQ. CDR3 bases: TGCGCCAGCAGCTTGTCATGGGAGGCTAACTATGGCTACACCTTC. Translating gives CASSLSWEANYGYTF.

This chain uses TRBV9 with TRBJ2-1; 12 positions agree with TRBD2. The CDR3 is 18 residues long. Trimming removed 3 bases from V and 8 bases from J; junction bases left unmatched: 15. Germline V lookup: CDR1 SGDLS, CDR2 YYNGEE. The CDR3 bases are TGTGCCAGCAGCGCCGGGACACCCGGACTAGCGGGGATTGATGAGCAGTTCTTC. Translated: CASSAGTPGLAGIDEQFF.

The CDR3 sequence is CASSRFLAGDGYTF. In DNA, the CDR3 is TGTGCCAGCAGCCGGTTTCTCGCTGGAGATGGCTACACCTTC. The genes are TRBV7-2 and TRBJ1-2; D remains ambiguous. This CDR3 is built from 14 residues. Germline V CDR1 and CDR2: SGHTA, FQGNSA. Trimming removed 5 bases at V and 6 bases at J, with 16 bases between.

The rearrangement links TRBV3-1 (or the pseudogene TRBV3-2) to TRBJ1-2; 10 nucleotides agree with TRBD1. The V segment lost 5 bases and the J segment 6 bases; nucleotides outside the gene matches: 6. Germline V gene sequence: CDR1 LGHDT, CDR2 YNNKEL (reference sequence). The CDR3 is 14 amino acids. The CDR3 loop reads CASSTRDRGDGYTF. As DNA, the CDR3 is TGTGCCAGCAGCACCCGGGACAGGGGTGATGGCTACACCTTC.

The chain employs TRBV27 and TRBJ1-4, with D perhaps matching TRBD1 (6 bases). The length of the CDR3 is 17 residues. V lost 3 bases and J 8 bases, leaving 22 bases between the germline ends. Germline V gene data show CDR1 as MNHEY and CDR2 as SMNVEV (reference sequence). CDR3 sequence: CASSLNLRVDRLEKLFF. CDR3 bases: TGTGCCAGCAGTTTGAATCTCCGGGTCGACAGGCTCGAAAAACTGTTTTTT.

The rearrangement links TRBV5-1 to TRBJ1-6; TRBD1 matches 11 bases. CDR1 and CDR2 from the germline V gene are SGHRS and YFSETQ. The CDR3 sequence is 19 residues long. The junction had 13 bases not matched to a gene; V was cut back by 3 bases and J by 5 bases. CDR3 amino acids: CASSSTGTGGTTNNSPLHF. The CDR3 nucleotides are TGCGCCAGCAGCTCTACCGGGACAGGGGGAACCACTAATAATTCACCCCTCCACTTT.

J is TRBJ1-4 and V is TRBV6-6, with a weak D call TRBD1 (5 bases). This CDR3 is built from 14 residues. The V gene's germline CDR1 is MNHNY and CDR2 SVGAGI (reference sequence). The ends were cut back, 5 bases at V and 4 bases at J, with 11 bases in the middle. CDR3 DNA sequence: TGTGCCAGCAGTAGGGGACTGAATAATGAAAAACTGTTTTTT. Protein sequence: CASSRGLNNEKLFF.

DNA of the CDR3: TGTGCCAGCAGTCCAGGGGCCGGGAATCAGCCCCAGCATTTT. Amino acid sequence: CASSPGAGNQPQHF. The chain employs TRBV28 and TRBJ1-5; a weak D match, TRBD1 (6 bases). Germline V gene sequence: CDR1 MDHEN, CDR2 SYDVKM. The ends were cut back, 5 bases at V and 4 bases at J, with 12 bases in the middle. CDR3 size: 14 residues.

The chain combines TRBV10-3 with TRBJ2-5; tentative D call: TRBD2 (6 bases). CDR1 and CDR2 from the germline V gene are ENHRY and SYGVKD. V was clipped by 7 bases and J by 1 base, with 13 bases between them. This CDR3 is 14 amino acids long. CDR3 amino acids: CAIKGLATQETQYF. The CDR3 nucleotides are TGTGCCATCAAGGGACTCGCAACCCAAGAGACCCAGTACTTC.

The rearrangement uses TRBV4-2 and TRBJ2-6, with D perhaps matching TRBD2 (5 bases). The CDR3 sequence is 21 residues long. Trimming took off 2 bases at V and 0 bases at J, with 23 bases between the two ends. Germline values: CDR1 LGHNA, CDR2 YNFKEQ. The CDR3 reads CASSQRSLWQTKISGANVLTF. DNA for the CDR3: TGTGCCAGCAGCCAAAGATCGCTGTGGCAGACTAAAATCTCTGGGGCCAACGTCCTGACTTTC.